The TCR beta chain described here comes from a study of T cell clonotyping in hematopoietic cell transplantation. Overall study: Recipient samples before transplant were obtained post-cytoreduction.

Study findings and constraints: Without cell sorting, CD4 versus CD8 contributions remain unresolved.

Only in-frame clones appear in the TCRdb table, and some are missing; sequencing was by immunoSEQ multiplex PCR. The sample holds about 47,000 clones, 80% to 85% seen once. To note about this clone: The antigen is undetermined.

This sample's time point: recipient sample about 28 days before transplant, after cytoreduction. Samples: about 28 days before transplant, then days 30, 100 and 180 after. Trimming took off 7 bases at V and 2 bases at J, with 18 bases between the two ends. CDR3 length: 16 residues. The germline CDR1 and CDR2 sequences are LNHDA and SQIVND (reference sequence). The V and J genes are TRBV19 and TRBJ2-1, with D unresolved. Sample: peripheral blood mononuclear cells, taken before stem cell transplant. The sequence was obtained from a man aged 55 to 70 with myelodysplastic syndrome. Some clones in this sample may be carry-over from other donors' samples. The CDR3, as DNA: TGTGCCAGTAAGGGCCAGCACTCTTCGGCCTACAATGAGCAGTTCTTC. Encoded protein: CASKGQHSSAYNEQFF.